This T cell receptor beta chain was sequenced during a study of spatial heterogeneity in lung cancer (dated by TCRdb to the late 2010s). Background for the entire study: Donors were some 70 patients with early-stage, untreated non-small cell lung cancer from the lung TRACERx cohort. Follow-up PBMC samples were sequenced whenever available, with a median time to follow-up of 2 to 3 years after resection. Beta-chain transcripts were consistently detected in greater numbers than alpha-chain transcripts, which likely reflects a higher abundance of beta-chain transcripts. In the raw uncorrected reads, each unique combination of TCR and UMI appeared more than ten times on average. In non-small cell lung cancer, the study quantitatively compared TCR alpha and beta repertoires across several tumor regions, matched nontumor lung, and blood. Nonsynonymous mutation counts, determined by whole-exome sequencing of tumor tissue, were related to TCR repertoire features. At surgery, both alpha and beta chains were TCR-sequenced in more than 200 tumor regions, approximately 64 matched nontumor lung samples and a few dozen PBMC samples. The paper as a whole reports these results and caveats: Ubiquitous expanded tumor TCRs were detected in blood more often at tumor resection than at routine follow-up. Additional single-cell paired TCR alpha and beta sequencing was considered necessary to confirm, at a functional level, the hypothesis that regional TCRs recognize regional mutations. Only roughly 15 patients were included in comparisons of baseline and follow-up blood repertoires.

On this clonotype itself: The specificity of this receptor is unknown. One base away there is no much larger clone; base qualities are not given.

Based on the germline V gene (reference sequence), the CDR1 and CDR2 sequences are SEHNR and FQNEAQ. V and J are trimmed by 5 bases and 7 bases, and the gene matches miss 4 bases of the junction. From cysteine to phenylalanine, the CDR3 is 14 amino acids long. Only the CDR3 part of the read is kept: 42 bases, read in frame from the first base. In light of the paper, this sample's time point label describes: blood at routine non-recurrence follow-up after resection. For TCR sequencing, whole RNA was extracted from tumor and nontumor lung tissue, or from cryopreserved PBMC samples, and no cell sorting was done. Patients were selected for TCR sequencing only if sufficient RNA was available from at least two tumor regions. Library creation used 5' RACE. The data were produced on a NextSeq 500. In the TCR library protocol, a unique molecular identifier was attached to each TCR cDNA molecule so that PCR and sequencing errors could be corrected. The original methods were these. TCR identification, UMI-based error correction and CDR3 extraction were all carried out with Decombinator tools. TCRs above a frequency of 2 per 1,000, corresponding to the top 1% of the tumor frequency distribution, were defined as expanded. Each repertoire was subsampled 100 times to 5,000 TCRs, after which Renyi diversity was computed with the R vegan package. To build CDR3 similarity networks, amino acid triplet string-kernel similarity was used, and CDR3s were connected when their pairwise similarity was above 0.82. Clones were called with MiXCR by TCRdb after fastp trimmed the public reads at Q25, and only in-frame beta chains were retained. CDR3 protein duplicates are merged, each entry listing the most common genes and DNA. What appears here as the V and J calls and clone size reflects TCRdb's work, not the paper's. The sample table lists 110,000 or so distinct CDR3 sequences, roughly 10% of them with a count of one. The top ten hold about 24% of the sample.

Sequenced material: PBMCs, taken at follow-up. Recombination connected TRBV7-9 to TRBJ1-6; the central 8 bases match TRBD1. This clonotype was obtained from a female donor with early-stage non-small cell lung cancer. CDR3 region: CASSIGTGNSPLHF. The nucleotide sequence is given as TGTGCCAGCAGCATTGGGACAGGAAATTCACCCCTCCACTTT.